This entry concerns a single T cell receptor (beta chain). This clone is a singleton in its sample. It lacks a known antigen. No qualities accompany the bases; no much larger clone lies one base away. One collaborating source in Seattle enrolled patients while the patients were actively infected and followed the patients over time throughout the course of disease. The collaborating institutions used their own protocols to collect whole blood in K2EDTA tubes. For TCRbeta analysis, collaborators shipped samples as frozen whole blood, isolated PBMCs, or DNA extracted from either of those sample types. This sample is drawn from a study of blood T cell repertoires in COVID-19 (dated by TCRdb to 2020 to 2022). General notes on the study: The collaborator samples originated in the United States, Italy and Spain and spanned the acute and convalescent phases of COVID-19. The prospective study material was composed of cDNA or gDNA derived from T cells, B-cell-depleted T cells, or PBMCs. Subjects who had been exposed to COVID-19, were actively infected with it, or had recovered from it provided the deeply sampled blood TCRbeta repertoires that made up the dataset. The repertoires were made available in a free public database intended to serve as a resource for research on the immune response to SARS-CoV-2. The samples were drawn from the first 160 participants of the ongoing ImmuneRACE study and from 950 to 1,500 subjects provided by 6 global collaborators. Sample metadata almost always included a de-identified subject ID, COVID-19 status, age in years and sex. HLA class I and class II types, where available, came from metadata supplied by the sample provider rather than from assay-based typing.

The immunoSEQ Assay, a bias-controlled multiplex PCR, was used to amplify TCRbeta CDR3 regions from genomic DNA. Under the source paper's analysis protocol: The number of nucleated cells in each sample was estimated by amplification of reference gene primers within the assay. Sequence reads were collapsed and filtered to measure the absolute abundance of every unique TCRbeta CDR3 rearrangement. For each sample, productive Simpson clonality was calculated as the square root of Simpson's diversity index across productive rearrangements. TCRdb mirrors the immuneACCESS table, restricted to in-frame sequences. Some clones are absent from its copies; in checked studies, under half trace to an unresolved V gene, and the reason for the others is unknown. V, J and clone size are taken as reported in that table, and D and trimming were inferred from the DNA itself. The sample has about 370,000 clones on record, about 89% of them singletons. Of the sample, about 3% falls within the top ten clones.

Results and caveats for the whole study, not just this receptor: The amount of clinical and demographic metadata varied by source and participant and was provided uncurated.

The sequence derives from a woman aged 25 to 45 with COVID-19, enrolled during active disease. The material sequenced was peripheral blood.

The sequenced DNA: TGTGCCAGCAGCCCCAGTCCGACAGACGAAGAAAAACTGTTTTTT. The translation is CASSPSPTDEEKLFF. In this chain, TRBV11-3 is recombined with TRBJ1-4, with TRBD1 tentatively as D gene (5 bases match). The junction carries 18 bases between V and J, which are trimmed by 5 bases and 8 bases respectively. The CDR3 has 15 amino acids, counting the end cysteine and phenylalanine. Solely the CDR3 DNA is kept, with 45 bases framed from the first base. CDR1 SGHNT and CDR2 YENEEA were looked up in the germline V gene. Full variable domain (CDR3 extended with the reference TRBV11-3 and TRBJ1-4 proteins): EAGVVQSPRYKIIEKKQPVAFWCNPISGHNTLYWYLQNLGQGPELLIRYENEEAVDDSQLPKDRFSAERLKGVDSTLKIQPAELGDSAVYLCASSPSPTDEEKLFFGSGTQLSVL.